The 17 T cell receptor beta chains below were found in one sample sequenced in a study of glioma-infiltrating T cells. Amplification of TCR alpha and beta CDR3 regions from RNA used iRepertoire nested multiplex PCR. TCRdb re-analysed the multiplex PCR reads in MiXCR, keeping a single row per CDR3 protein. The sample carries about 2,500 distinct CDR3 sequences, about two thirds recorded once. The sequenced sample was glioma tissue, nonneoplastic brain tissue, or PBMCs (not recorded which). The receptors stem from a human donor with low-grade glioma or glioblastoma, undergoing nonglioma brain surgery, or in good health (not recorded which).

The V gene is TRBV12-3 or TRBV12-4, the J gene TRBJ2-7; a possible D gene is TRBD2 (5 bases). The V and J ends lost 9 bases and 5 bases respectively, with 8 bases between them. The CDR3 spans 10 residues. The CDR3 is CASSGDEQYV. DNA for the CDR3: TGTGCCAGTTCCGGGGACGAGCAGTACGTC.

On this clonotype: Its ends do not fully match the called genes, so a read error is possible. The chain links TRBV27 to TRBJ2-5; D tentatively fits TRBD1 or TRBD2 (5 bases each). The CDR3 totals 14 residues. The germline gives CDR1 MNHEY, CDR2 SMNVEV (reference sequence). The DNA for the CDR3 is TGTGCCATCATTCTCGACACTTTAGGGGAGACCCAGCACTTC. Protein: CAIILDTLGETQHF.

As to this clonotype: It is likely a read error, because the conserved phenylalanine at the end of the CDR3 is missing. This chain connects TRBV28 to TRBJ2-1; D is unclear. Germline V gives CDR1 MDHEN, CDR2 SYDVKM. The CDR3 is 15 amino acids. The V end lost 5 bases, the J end lost 7 bases, and 18 bases lay between the germline ends. CDR3 in DNA: TGTGCCAGCAGTCCTTCAGGAACGGGCCTAAATGAGCAGTTCCTC. The encoded protein is CASSPSGTGLNEQFL.

V and J are TRBV7-2 and TRBJ2-1; 7 bases map to TRBD1. J was trimmed by 12 bases and V by 2 bases; bases with no gene match: 13. This CDR3 is 15 amino acids long. The germline V gene encodes CDR1 SGHTA and CDR2 FQGNSA. The DNA for the CDR3 is TGTGCCAGCAGCTTAAGGCAGGGGGAAACAGATACGCAGTTCTTC. Translation: CASSLRQGETDTQFF.

As concerns this clonotype: A read error may account for a junction end that differs from germline. The genes are TRBV6-1 and TRBJ1-2; TRBD1 might be the D (5 bases). The CDR3 loop spans 13 amino acids. The germline V gene has CDR1 MNHNS and CDR2 SASEGT. CDR3 amino acids: CASSSWDREGSPF. The CDR3 region has the DNA TGTGCCAGCAGCTCCTGGGACCGTGAAGGCTCCCCCTTC.

V gene TRBV7-9 combines with J gene TRBJ2-7; D unresolved. This CDR3 is 14 amino acids long. V was shortened by 8 bases and J by 7 bases, with 21 bases between the two germline ends. Per the germline V gene, CDR1 is SEHNR and CDR2 is FQNEAQ (reference sequence). The CDR3 loop is CASGQPGFLGEQYV. CDR3 nucleotide sequence: TGTGCCAGCGGCCAACCGGGCTTCCTCGGGGAGCAGTACGTC.

This clonotype was observed a few times. CDR3 nucleotide sequence: TGTGCCCCCGCTGACCCATCGCGGACAGATACGCAGTATTTT. Protein sequence: CAPADPSRTDTQYF. V and J are TRBV6-1 and TRBJ2-3; no reliable D call. CDR3 length: 14 residues. Germline CDR1 reads MNHNS; CDR2 reads SASEGT. V was cut by 11 bases and J by 3 bases, with 18 bases left in between.

The chain joins TRBV6-1 to TRBJ2-5; TRBD2 is a possible D gene (7 bases). This CDR3 comprises 15 residues. Trimming left V 7 bases short and J 4 bases short, with 19 bases between. Germline-derived CDR1 and CDR2 are MNHNS and SASEGT. The CDR3 is CASNDTGEGGETQYF. The CDR3 DNA reads TGTGCCAGCAACGACACGGGGGAGGGGGGAGAGACCCAGTACTTC.

This clonotype was recorded once. This sequence joins TRBV10-3 and TRBJ2-7; D is unresolved. V was pared by 3 bases and J by 5 bases, with 8 bases between. There are 12 residues in the CDR3. Germline loops: CDR1 ENHRY, CDR2 SYGVKD. The DNA of the CDR3 is TGTGCCATCAGTGATTCTCCGGACGAGCAGTACGTC. Translated: CAISDSPDEQYV.

The gene calls are TRBV20-1 and TRBJ1-1; 9 bases align to TRBD1. J lost 0 bases, V lost 6 bases, and 11 bases had no gene match. The CDR3 consists of 16 residues. Looked up from germline, CDR1 is DFQATT and CDR2 is SNEGSKA (reference sequence). CDR3 protein: CSASTRTGEVNTEAFF. DNA of the CDR3: TGCAGTGCCAGCACCCGGACAGGGGAGGTGAACACTGAAGCTTTCTTT.

To note about this clonotype: A junction end diverges from the germline sequence, so it may reflect a read error. V and J are TRBV6-5 and TRBJ2-1, with TRBD1 identical over 7 bases. The CDR3 covers 17 residues. Germline V lookup: CDR1 MNHEY, CDR2 SVGAGI. CDR3 sequence: CASSRDSSLFQGNEQSF. The CDR3 nucleotides read TGTGCCAGCAGCCGGGACAGCAGTTTATTCCAGGGGAATGAGCAGTCCTTC.

Details on this clonotype: An end of the junction does not agree with germline; a read error may underlie this. The V call is TRBV19, the J call TRBJ1-2; D is uncertain. The CDR3 spans 13 residues. Per the germline V gene, CDR1 is LNHDA and CDR2 is SQIVND (reference sequence). CDR3 DNA sequence: TGTGCCAGTAGTATCAGAGTTCCCTATGGCTACCCCTTC. Amino acids: CASSIRVPYGYPF.

A note on this clonotype: The junction and the germline gene differ at one end; a read error may be behind it. The V gene is TRBV12-5, the J gene TRBJ1-1; D is uncertain. The CDR3 totals 13 residues. In germline, CDR1 is LGHNT, CDR2 FRNRAP. CDR3 protein: CASCLPPCTEAFF. The DNA of the CDR3 is TGTGCTAGTTGTTTACCCCCATGCACCGAAGCTTTCTTT.

About this clonotype itself: Compared with germline, one end of the junction differs, possibly owing to a read error. J is TRBJ1-3 and V is TRBV6-1; the D is unclear. The CDR3 runs 17 residues. CDR1 is MNHNS and CDR2 is SASEGT in the germline V gene. CDR3 region: CASSPQVAGLYGNTIYF. The CDR3, as DNA: TGTGCCAGCAGTCCCCAAGTTGCGGGTCTCTACGGAAACACCATATACTTT.

The CDR3 coding sequence is TGTGCCAGCAGCGGGGGACGGGATGAGCAGTTCTTC. Its protein product is CASSGGRDEQFF. The chain links TRBV6-1 to TRBJ2-1; D is perhaps TRBD2 (6 bases). The CDR3 spans 12 residues. The V end lost 6 bases, the J end lost 8 bases, and 11 bases lay between the germline ends. CDR1 is MNHNS and CDR2 is SASEGT in the germline V gene.

Judged by abundance, this clonotype is medium-sized. The V gene is TRBV29-1, the J gene TRBJ2-1; perhaps TRBD1 as D (6 bases). The germline V and J ends were trimmed by 0 bases and 4 bases, with 25 bases remaining between them. The germline V gene has CDR1 SQVTM and CDR2 ANQGSEA. The CDR3 covers 19 residues. CDR3 DNA sequence: TGCAGCGTTGAAGATATCTCCTGGACAGCCGCCGGGATTTACAATGAGCAGTTCTTC. Its translation: CSVEDISWTAAGIYNEQFF.

With regard to this clonotype: The missing conserved phenylalanine or tryptophan at the end of this CDR3 makes a read error likely. The chain has TRBV7-2 and TRBJ2-7, with D tentatively TRBD1 or TRBD2 (7 bases each). The CDR3 consists of 15 residues. Germline values: CDR1 SGHTA, CDR2 FQGNSA. The CDR3 nucleotides are TGTGCCAGCAGCCTTAGCAGGGGGGGCTCCCACGAGCAGTACCTC. It translates to CASSLSRGGSHEQYL.